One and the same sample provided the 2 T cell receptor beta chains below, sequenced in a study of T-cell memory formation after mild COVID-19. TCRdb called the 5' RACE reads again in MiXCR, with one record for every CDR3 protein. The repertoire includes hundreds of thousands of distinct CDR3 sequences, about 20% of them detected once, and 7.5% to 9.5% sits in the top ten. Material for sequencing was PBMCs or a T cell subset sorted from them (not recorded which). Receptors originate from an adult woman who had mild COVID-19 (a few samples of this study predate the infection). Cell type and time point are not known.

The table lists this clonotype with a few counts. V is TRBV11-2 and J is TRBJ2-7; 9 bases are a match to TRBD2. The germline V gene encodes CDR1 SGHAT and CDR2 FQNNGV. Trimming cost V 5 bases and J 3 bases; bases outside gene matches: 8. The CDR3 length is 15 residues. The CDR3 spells CASSPLAGDYYEQYF. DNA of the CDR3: TGTGCCAGCAGCCCCTTAGCGGGGGACTACTACGAGCAGTACTTC.

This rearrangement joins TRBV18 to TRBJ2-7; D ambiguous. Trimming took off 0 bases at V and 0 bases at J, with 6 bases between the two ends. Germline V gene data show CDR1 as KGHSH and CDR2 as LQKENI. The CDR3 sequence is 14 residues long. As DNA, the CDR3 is TGTGCCAGCTCACCACCGTCGGACTCCTACGAGCAGTACTTC. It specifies CASSPPSDSYEQYF. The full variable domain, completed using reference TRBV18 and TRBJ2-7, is NAGVMQNPRHLVRRRGQEARLRCSPMKGHSHVYWYRQLPEEGLKFMVYLQKENIIDESGMPKERFSAEFPKEGPSILRIQQVVRGDSAAYFCASSPPSDSYEQYFGPGTRLTVT.